The rows below give T cell receptor beta chains drawn from one sample of a study of control samples from healthy donors and cancer patients. Produced via immunoSEQ multiplex PCR; TCRdb's table is partial and in-frame only. The sample lists tens of thousands of clones; roughly 87% were seen once. The sample was PBMCs. These receptors all stem from a man in his 60s with colorectal cancer. Both conserved end residues are part of each CDR3. A D gene is named only where the DNA matches it firmly. Expanded clones get a size class; other rows say once, few or many, or leave the size out.

clone_size	d_call	v_call	j_call	cdr3_aa	cdr3_nt
once	NA	TRBV18	TRBJ1-2	CASSPWGRGANGYTF	TGTGCCAGCTCACCATGGGGCAGGGGAGCGAATGGCTACACCTTC
NA	NA	TRBV20-1	TRBJ1-4	CSASPPSYREKLFF	TGCAGTGCTAGTCCCCCGAGTTATAGGGAAAAACTGTTTTTT
NA	TRBD2	TRBV5-4	TRBJ2-3	CASSSTSGSTDTQYF	TGTGCCAGCAGCTCTACTAGCGGGTCCACAGATACGCAGTATTTT
NA	NA	TRBV27	TRBJ2-4	CASISLSGIQYF	TGTGCCAGCATATCGCTTTCCGGCATTCAGTACTTC
NA	NA	TRBV7-8	TRBJ1-5	CASSLMAGGGARPQHF	TGTGCCAGCAGCTTAATGGCTGGTGGTGGTGCGCGGCCCCAGCATTTT
few	NA	TRBV11-1	TRBJ1-1	CASSLYRGTNTEAFF	TGTGCCAGCAGCTTATATCGGGGGACGAACACTGAAGCTTTCTTT
NA	TRBD1	TRBV28	TRBJ1-2	CAAKTGTGVYGYTF	TGTGCCGCCAAAACTGGGACAGGGGTATATGGCTACACCTTC
NA	NA	TRBV6-2/TRBV6-3	TRBJ2-7	CASSLRDTGNYEQYF	TGTGCCAGCAGCCTCCGGGACACCGGAAACTACGAGCAGTACTTC
NA	NA	TRBV19	TRBJ1-3	CASSRGGTSGNTIYF	TGTGCCAGTAGTCGGGGGGGGACCTCTGGAAACACCATATATTTT
NA	NA	TRBV5-8	TRBJ1-5	CASSLGGVYSNQPQHF	TGTGCCAGCAGCTTGGGAGGGGTTTATAGCAATCAGCCCCAGCATTTT
NA	TRBD1	TRBV7-9	TRBJ2-5	CASSPGLRWDRSQETQYF	TGTGCCAGCAGCCCGGGGCTACGATGGGACAGGTCCCAAGAGACCCAGTACTTC
NA	NA	TRBV6-4	TRBJ1-3	CASSDSKGRTSSGNTIYF	TGTGCCAGCAGTGACTCGAAGGGCCGTACCAGCTCTGGAAACACCATATATTTT
NA	NA	TRBV6-2/TRBV6-3	TRBJ1-5	CASSFRVGNQPQHF	TGTGCCAGCAGTTTTCGGGTCGGCAATCAGCCCCAGCATTTT
few	NA	TRBV15	TRBJ1-5	CATSRDNQPQHF	TGTGCCACCAGCAGGGACAATCAGCCCCAGCATTTT
NA	TRBD2	TRBV18	TRBJ2-1	CASSSLAGGAGYNEQFF	TGTGCCAGCTCATCTCTAGCGGGGGGGGCCGGCTACAATGAGCAGTTCTTC
NA	NA	TRBV10-1	TRBJ2-5	CASSRRVRVWETQYF	TGCGCCAGCAGTCGGCGGGTAAGGGTTTGGGAGACCCAGTACTTC